This T cell receptor beta chain is from a study of OX40 agonist ivuxolimab in advanced cancers. Whole-study context: Ivuxolimab, an antibody that agonizes OX40 (CD134), was administered to the patients. Patients received ivuxolimab, an intravenous treatment, every 2 weeks at 0.01 to 10 mg/kg.

Germline V CDR1 and CDR2: SGHRS, YFSETQ. The V end was cut by 5 bases, the J end by 0 bases, with 13 bases between. The CDR3 is 15 amino acids. Clones were sequenced by immunoSEQ multiplex PCR, and TCRdb holds only the in-frame ones, with some missing. The sample shows about 73,000 clones, more than 85% of them seen only once. The clonotype was recovered from an adult with an advanced solid tumor such as melanoma, head and neck, liver or kidney cancer. The specimen was CD4+ or CD8+ T cells sorted from blood, collected in a trial of the OX40 agonist ivuxolimab. The chain carries TRBV5-1 and TRBJ2-3, with D perhaps TRBD1 or TRBD2 (5 bases each). The CDR3 nucleotides read TGCGCCAGCAGGGCCAGGGAGTCTAGCACAGATACGCAGTATTTT. Translated: CASRARESSTDTQYF.